Included here is one TCR beta chain sequence, with context. The antigen is undetermined. Sequencing was performed with immunoSEQ multiplex PCR; in TCRdb, only in-frame clones are kept and a portion is missing. The sample lists 110,000 to 150,000 clones; roughly 90% were seen once. J lost 9 bases, V lost 5 bases, and 10 bases had no gene match. This CDR3 has 16 amino acids. Germline values: CDR1 SGHTS, CDR2 YDEGEE. This sample was included in a study of T cell responses to AZD1222 COVID-19 vaccine. Study-wide results and caveats: Unmutated variant regions are reportedly the target of nearly half of TCRs that are spike-specific. Baseline antibody screening turned up just six seropositive AZD1222 recipients. Donors skewed white British and female; clonal diversity was possibly underestimated. When two AZD1222 doses had been given, Spike-specific TCR breadth and depth rose.

The genes are TRBV5-8 and TRBJ2-1, with 14 nucleotides matching TRBD2. The receptor was isolated from an adult in good health. Here the sequenced sample was peripheral blood, taken on day 0 of AZD1222 vaccination. CDR3 residues: CASSLRTSGRLGEQFF. The CDR3 coding sequence is TGTGCCAGCAGTCTCAGGACTAGCGGGAGGTTGGGTGAGCAGTTCTTC.